The 8 T cell receptor beta chains below all came from one sample that was sequenced in a study of identical twins. MiXCR was run by TCRdb on the 5' RACE reads, yielding one entry per CDR3 protein. Among 300,000 to 400,000 distinct CDR3 sequences listed, around an eighth were seen once. This sample also appeared in a second study, on yellow fever vaccine responses in identical twins.

The sequenced sample consisted of CD8+ T cells sorted from blood. Source of these receptors: a woman aged 18-35 years in good health.

There are a few counts of this clonotype. V and J are TRBV20-1 and TRBJ2-1, with 9 bases that match TRBD2. Germline V gene data show CDR1 as DFQATT and CDR2 as SNEGSKA (reference sequence). The CDR3 extends over 14 amino acids. V was clipped by 1 base and J by 8 bases; unmatched bases: 6. The CDR3 nucleotides are TGCAGTGCTAGAGGCAGCGGGGGGTGGGATGAGCAGTTCTTC. Protein product: CSARGSGGWDEQFF.

V is TRBV2 and J is TRBJ2-1; no reliable D call. V was pared by 1 base and J by 10 bases, with 17 bases between. The CDR3 sequence is 15 residues long. Germline V gene lookup returns CDR1 SNHLY and CDR2 FYNNEI. In DNA form, the CDR3 reads TGTGCCAGCAGTGAAGACAGAGATGTTCGCGGCGAGCAGTTCTTC. Its protein is CASSEDRDVRGEQFF.

This clonotype came up a few times. This rearrangement joins TRBV6-1 to TRBJ1-2, with unresolved D. The ends were cut back, 0 bases at V and 8 bases at J, with 13 bases in the middle. The CDR3 runs to 14 residues. Germline V gene data show CDR1 as MNHNS and CDR2 as SASEGT. CDR3 DNA: TGTGCCAGCAGTGAAGCCCATGACTTTGGGGGCTACACCTTC. Its translation is CASSEAHDFGGYTF.

This clonotype came up a few times. The chain combines TRBV29-1 with TRBJ2-3, with 12 bases matching TRBD2. J was trimmed by 4 bases and V by 0 bases; bases with no gene match: 8. In germline, CDR1 is SQVTM, CDR2 ANQGSEA. The CDR3 consists of 17 residues. This CDR3 reads CSVEDTFGLAGSDTQYF. The CDR3 DNA sequence: TGCAGCGTTGAAGATACCTTTGGACTAGCGGGATCAGATACGCAGTATTTT.

This clonotype has a count of ten or more. This chain joins TRBV12-3 or TRBV12-4 and TRBJ1-1, with 10 bases fitting TRBD1. Germline trimming cut 5 bases from V and 3 bases from J; bases unmatched to any gene: 3. There are 14 residues in the CDR3. CDR3: CASSPGQGDTEAFF. For the CDR3, the DNA is TGTGCCAGCAGTCCCGGACAGGGGGACACTGAAGCTTTCTTT.

In its sample, this clonotype was seen a few times. This chain connects TRBV24-1 to TRBJ2-3; D is uncertain. The germline V gene has CDR1 KGHDR and CDR2 SFDVKD. The CDR3 length is 14 residues. Trimming took off 5 bases at V and 0 bases at J, with 8 bases between the two ends. CDR3 nucleotides: TGTGCCACCAGTGCTCGCATCAGCACAGATACGCAGTATTTT. This translates into CATSARISTDTQYF.

This chain links TRBV28 with TRBJ1-1; unclear D gene. Trimming left V 6 bases short and J 4 bases short, with 9 bases between. Germline values: CDR1 MDHEN, CDR2 SYDVKM. This CDR3 contains 12 residues. The CDR3 protein is CASRPPGTEAFF. Here the CDR3 DNA reads TGTGCCAGCAGGCCCCCTGGCACTGAAGCTTTCTTT.

This chain uses TRBV11-2 with TRBJ2-7, with D possibly called TRBD1 or TRBD2 (5 bases each). V dropped 6 bases and J dropped 3 bases, with 27 bases sitting between them. From germline, CDR1 is SGHAT and CDR2 FQNNGV. This CDR3 spans 18 amino acids. The CDR3 loop is CASRSGGEYGASVYEQYF. In nucleotides, the CDR3 is TGTGCCAGCAGATCTGGTGGGGAGTACGGGGCCTCGGTCTACGAGCAGTACTTC.